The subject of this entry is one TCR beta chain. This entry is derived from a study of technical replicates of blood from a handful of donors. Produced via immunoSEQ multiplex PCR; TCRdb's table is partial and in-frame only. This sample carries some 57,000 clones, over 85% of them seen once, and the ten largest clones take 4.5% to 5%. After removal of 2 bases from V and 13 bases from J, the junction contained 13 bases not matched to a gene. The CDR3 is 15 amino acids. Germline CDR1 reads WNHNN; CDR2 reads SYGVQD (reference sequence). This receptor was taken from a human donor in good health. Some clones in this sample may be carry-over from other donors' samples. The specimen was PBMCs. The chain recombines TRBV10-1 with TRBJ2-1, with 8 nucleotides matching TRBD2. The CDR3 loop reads CASSENTSGGGSQFF. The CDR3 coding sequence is TGCGCCAGCAGTGAGAATACTAGCGGAGGGGGGAGTCAGTTCTTC.